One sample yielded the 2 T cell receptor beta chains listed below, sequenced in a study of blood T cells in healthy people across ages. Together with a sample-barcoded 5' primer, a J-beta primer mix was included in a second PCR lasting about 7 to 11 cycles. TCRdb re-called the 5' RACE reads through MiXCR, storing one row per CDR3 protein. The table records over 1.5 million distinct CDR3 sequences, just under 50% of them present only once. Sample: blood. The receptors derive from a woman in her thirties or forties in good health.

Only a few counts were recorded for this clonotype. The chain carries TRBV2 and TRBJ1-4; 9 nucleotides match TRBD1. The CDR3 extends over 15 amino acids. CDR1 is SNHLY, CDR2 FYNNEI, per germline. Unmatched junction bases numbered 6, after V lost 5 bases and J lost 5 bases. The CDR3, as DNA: TGTGCCAGCAGTAACACCGGGACAGGGAATGAAAAACTGTTTTTT. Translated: CASSNTGTGNEKLFF.

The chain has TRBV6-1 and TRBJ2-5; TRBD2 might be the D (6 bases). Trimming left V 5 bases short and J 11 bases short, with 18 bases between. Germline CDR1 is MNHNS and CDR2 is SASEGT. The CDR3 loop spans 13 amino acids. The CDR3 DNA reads TGTGCCAGCAGTAAGGGTCTCGGGGAGGAGCAGTACTTC. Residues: CASSKGLGEEQYF.